This T cell receptor beta chain originates from a study of PD-1 blockade in classical Hodgkin lymphoma. Study in general: Nivolumab was given intravenously to patients at 3 mg/kg every 2 weeks.

Turning to this clone: What it binds is unknown.

Study-level findings and limits: Newly diagnosed patients were reported to start with lower TCR diversity than healthy donors. The CD4+ diversity rise by C4D1 was clearest in complete responders. Complete responders entered with baseline diversity on par with newly diagnosed patients, the results showed.

Every patient relapsed after autologous stem cell transplantation, and brentuximab vedotin exposure varied. TCRdb's table, derived via immunoSEQ multiplex PCR, lists solely in-frame clones and lacks some. The repertoire holds 95,000 to 100,000 clones, roughly 89% seen once, with under 8.5% in the top ten. The V and J ends lost 0 bases and 2 bases respectively, with 8 bases between them. The V gene's germline CDR1 is SGHTA and CDR2 FQGTGA. This CDR3 spans 16 amino acids. The rearrangement uses TRBV7-3 and TRBJ2-6; perhaps TRBD1 as D (5 bases). Material: peripheral blood mononuclear cells (PBMCs), obtained before the second cycle of nivolumab. The source is a human donor with classical Hodgkin lymphoma. The CDR3 loop reads CASSLTQGAGANVLTF. The CDR3 bases are TGTGCCAGCAGCTTAACGCAGGGCGCTGGGGCCAACGTCCTGACTTTC.